This is a list of T cell receptor beta chains from one sample in a study of T cell responses to AZD1222 COVID-19 vaccine. Data came from immunoSEQ multiplex PCR; TCRdb stores just in-frame clones and leaves some out. The data show 200,000 to 250,000 clones, about 94% seen once. The sample was peripheral blood, taken 28 days after the second dose of the MenACWY control vaccine. The receptors shown here come from an adult who received the MenACWY meningococcal vaccine as a control. CDR3s include the opening cysteine and the closing phenylalanine or tryptophan. Each record gives: J gene, V gene, D gene, clone size, CDR3 protein, CDR3 DNA. The D gene is left open where the match is weak. Expanded clones get a size class; other rows say once, few or many, or leave the size out.

j_gene: TRBJ2-7; v_gene: TRBV5-6; d_gene: TRBD1; abundance: .; CDR3aa: CASRRGTGAYEQYF; CDR3nt: TGTGCCAGCAGGCGGGGGACAGGGGCCTACGAGCAGTACTTC
j_gene: TRBJ1-1; v_gene: TRBV19; d_gene: .; abundance: .; CDR3aa: CASKEGSTEAFF; CDR3nt: TGTGCCAGTAAGGAGGGAAGCACTGAAGCTTTCTTT
j_gene: TRBJ2-7; v_gene: TRBV28; d_gene: .; abundance: .; CDR3aa: CASSFSTEAYF; CDR3nt: TGTGCCAGCAGTTTCAGCACAGAGGCTTACTTC
j_gene: TRBJ1-4; v_gene: TRBV3-1/TRBV3-2; d_gene: .; abundance: .; CDR3aa: CASSQVGGFGEKLFF; CDR3nt: TGTGCCAGCAGCCAAGTTGGGGGGTTTGGGGAAAAACTGTTTTTT
j_gene: TRBJ1-2; v_gene: TRBV7-8; d_gene: .; abundance: .; CDR3aa: CASRGGEDGYTF; CDR3nt: TGTGCCAGCAGAGGGGGAGAAGATGGCTACACCTTC
j_gene: TRBJ1-6; v_gene: TRBV25-1; d_gene: .; abundance: .; CDR3aa: CACSRGPVTNSPLHF; CDR3nt: TGTGCCTGCTCGCGGGGGCCGGTAACTAATTCACCCCTCCACTTT
j_gene: TRBJ1-2; v_gene: TRBV19; d_gene: .; abundance: .; CDR3aa: CASSIDNTGRGGYTF; CDR3nt: TGTGCCAGTAGTATAGATAATACAGGCCGTGGTGGCTACACCTTC
j_gene: TRBJ2-1; v_gene: TRBV5-6; d_gene: .; abundance: .; CDR3aa: CASSLLPWGASYNEQFF; CDR3nt: TGTGCCAGCAGCTTGCTCCCATGGGGGGCCTCCTACAATGAGCAGTTCTTC
j_gene: TRBJ2-2; v_gene: TRBV19; d_gene: TRBD2; abundance: .; CDR3aa: CASSTGLAGSGELFF; CDR3nt: TGTGCCAGTAGTACGGGACTAGCGGGGTCTGGGGAGCTGTTTTTT
j_gene: TRBJ2-1; v_gene: TRBV19; d_gene: .; abundance: .; CDR3aa: CASSIVTTRGGYNEQFF; CDR3nt: TGTGCCAGTAGTATAGTGACTACCCGGGGCGGATACAATGAGCAGTTCTTC
j_gene: TRBJ2-1; v_gene: TRBV7-6; d_gene: .; abundance: few; CDR3aa: CASSLADGNEQFF; CDR3nt: TGTGCCAGCAGCTTAGCGGATGGGAATGAGCAGTTCTTC
j_gene: TRBJ2-5; v_gene: TRBV6-6; d_gene: .; abundance: .; CDR3aa: CASSYSSAVGQETQYF; CDR3nt: TGTGCCAGCAGTTACTCGTCGGCAGTAGGCCAAGAGACCCAGTACTTC
j_gene: TRBJ1-6; v_gene: TRBV7-2; d_gene: .; abundance: .; CDR3aa: CASSLGDSPLHF; CDR3nt: TGTGCCAGCAGCTTAGGTGATTCACCCCTCCACTTT
j_gene: TRBJ2-1; v_gene: TRBV28; d_gene: TRBD1; abundance: once; CDR3aa: CASSPGQGNEQFF; CDR3nt: TGTGCCAGCAGCCCCGGACAGGGCAATGAGCAGTTCTTC
j_gene: TRBJ1-4; v_gene: TRBV10-3; d_gene: TRBD1; abundance: few; CDR3aa: CAIKGTVGEKLFF; CDR3nt: TGTGCCATCAAGGGGACAGTGGGTGAAAAACTGTTTTTT
j_gene: TRBJ1-2; v_gene: TRBV30; d_gene: .; abundance: once; CDR3aa: CAWSVSWDYGYTF; CDR3nt: TGTGCCTGGAGTGTAAGTTGGGACTATGGCTACACCTTC
j_gene: TRBJ2-2; v_gene: TRBV3-1/TRBV3-2; d_gene: .; abundance: .; CDR3aa: CASSQSPGATGELFF; CDR3nt: TGTGCCAGCAGCCAATCCCCAGGGGCCACCGGGGAGCTGTTTTTT
j_gene: TRBJ2-1; v_gene: TRBV20-1; d_gene: .; abundance: .; CDR3aa: CSASDISGVNEQFF; CDR3nt: TGCAGTGCTAGTGATATTAGCGGCGTCAATGAGCAGTTCTTC
j_gene: TRBJ1-3; v_gene: TRBV9; d_gene: .; abundance: .; CDR3aa: CASSPGTSGNTIYF; CDR3nt: TGTGCCAGCAGCCCAGGGACCTCTGGAAACACCATATATTTT
j_gene: TRBJ2-5; v_gene: TRBV27; d_gene: .; abundance: once; CDR3aa: CASSKLGPQETQYF; CDR3nt: TGTGCCAGCAGCAAGCTGGGTCCGCAAGAGACCCAGTACTTC
j_gene: TRBJ2-1; v_gene: TRBV24-1; d_gene: .; abundance: .; CDR3aa: CATSESGRPSSYNEQFF; CDR3nt: TGTGCCACCAGTGAATCGGGCCGCCCCAGCTCTTACAATGAGCAGTTCTTC
j_gene: TRBJ2-5; v_gene: TRBV18; d_gene: TRBD2; abundance: .; CDR3aa: CASSPHSREVVETQYF; CDR3nt: TGTGCCAGCTCACCACATTCTCGGGAGGTGGTAGAGACCCAGTACTTC
j_gene: TRBJ1-3; v_gene: TRBV5-6; d_gene: TRBD1; abundance: .; CDR3aa: CASSLRDRENTIYF; CDR3nt: TGTGCCAGCAGCCTCCGGGACAGGGAGAACACCATATATTTT
j_gene: TRBJ2-5; v_gene: TRBV4-1; d_gene: .; abundance: .; CDR3aa: CASGEGIRETQYF; CDR3nt: TGCGCCAGCGGAGAGGGAATACGCGAGACCCAGTACTTC